The 27 T cell receptor beta chains reported below all come from one sample, sequenced in a study of post-analysis software for immune sequencing data. Notes on the study in general: Roughly five TRBV segments, including TRBV5-6, TRBV5-1 and TRBV20-1, were more frequent in patients than controls.

The antigens for these receptors are not known. Unique molecular identifiers were present in the TCR beta cDNA libraries. TCRdb passed the PCR reads through MiXCR, listing each CDR3 protein once. The table includes hundreds of thousands of distinct CDR3 sequences, approximately 53% detected once. The sample taken for sequencing was blood. The receptors were sampled from a girl between 5 and 17 years old with multiple sclerosis.

The chain recombines TRBV4-1 with TRBJ2-1; unclear D gene. The J call is doubtful: the DNA matches TRBJ2-7 better. The CDR3 extends over 14 amino acids. The germline gives CDR1 MGHRA, CDR2 YSYEKL. CDR3: CASSQAGSYNEQYF. For the CDR3, the DNA is TGCGCCAGCAGCCAAGCAGGCTCCTACAATGAGCAGTACTTC.

This clonotype was counted only a few times. V and J are TRBV6-5 and TRBJ1-2, with D possibly TRBD1 on 5 matching bases. V lost 0 bases to trimming and J lost 0 bases, with 14 bases between them. This CDR3 is built from 17 residues. Germline V gives CDR1 MNHEY, CDR2 SVGAGI. The CDR3 loop reads CASSYSWTPASNYGYTF. The CDR3 DNA reads TGTGCCAGCAGTTACTCGTGGACACCGGCCTCTAACTATGGCTACACCTTC.

The chain is built from TRBV12-3 or TRBV12-4 and TRBJ1-2; maybe TRBD1 (6 bases). The CDR3 loop spans 16 amino acids. V lost 3 bases to trimming and J lost 7 bases, with 21 bases between them. The CDR3 sequence: CASSLWQKSLRGGYTF. The CDR3, as DNA: TGTGCCAGCAGTTTGTGGCAGAAATCCCTCAGGGGTGGCTACACCTTC.

The V gene is TRBV7-2, the J gene TRBJ1-5, with 8 bases lining up with TRBD1. V trimming: 6 bases; J trimming: 3 bases; junction bases outside the gene matches: 13. Germline CDR1 is SGHTA and CDR2 is FQGNSA. The CDR3 is made up of 17 amino acids. The CDR3 region is CASSQLISDRVNQPQHF. The CDR3 DNA sequence: TGTGCCAGCAGTCAGCTTATTTCGGACAGGGTCAATCAGCCCCAGCATTTT.

This chain joins TRBV4-1 and TRBJ1-4; tentatively, D is TRBD1 (6 bases). The V end lost 3 bases, the J end lost 4 bases, and 15 bases lay between the germline ends. CDR3 length: 16 amino acids. Germline V CDR1 and CDR2: MGHRA, YSYEKL. DNA of the CDR3: TGCGCCAGCAGCCACTCGGGGGCAGGGGTTAATGAAAAACTGTTTTTT. Translation gives CASSHSGAGVNEKLFF.

The chain has TRBV5-1 and TRBJ2-1; 10 nucleotides agree with TRBD1. The J call may be mistaken, given a closer DNA end match to TRBJ2-7. The CDR3 length is 14 residues. CDR1 and CDR2 (germline): SGHRS, YFSETQ. The CDR3 sequence: CASSDRDRGGEQYF. CDR3 DNA sequence: TGCGCCAGCAGCGACCGGGACAGGGGTGGCGAGCAGTACTTC.

This clonotype was detected only a few times. This chain connects TRBV20-1 to TRBJ2-1; TRBD2 matches at 14 bases. V shed 7 bases, J shed 8 bases, and the junction held 16 bases outside the gene matches. Per the germline V gene, CDR1 is DFQATT and CDR2 is SNEGSKA (reference sequence). The length of the CDR3 is 17 residues. Written as DNA, the CDR3 is TGCAGTGGAAGACTAGCGGGAGGGTTATTTACGGTCGATGAGCAGTTCTTC. Translated: CSGRLAGGLFTVDEQFF.

The rearrangement joins TRBV3-1 to TRBJ2-1; 13 bases align to TRBD2. CDR1 LGHDT and CDR2 YNNKEL come from the germline V gene (reference sequence). V was clipped by 1 base and J by 7 bases; unmatched bases: 1. The CDR3 contains 15 residues. The CDR3 region has the DNA TGTGCCAGCAGCCAAGGGACTAGCGGGAGAAATGAGCAGTTCTTC. It translates to CASSQGTSGRNEQFF.

J is TRBJ1-2 and V is TRBV7-9; D is uncertain. The CDR3 consists of 15 residues. The ends were cut back, 8 bases at V and 4 bases at J, with 20 bases in the middle. The germline gives CDR1 SEHNR, CDR2 FQNEAQ (reference sequence). Here the CDR3 reads CASERQPKGAYGYTF. Here the CDR3 DNA reads TGTGCCAGCGAGAGGCAGCCAAAGGGTGCCTATGGCTACACCTTC. The full variable domain, in which reference TRBV7-9 and TRBJ1-2 provide the parts outside the CDR3, is DTGVSQNPRHKITKRGQNVTFRCDPISEHNRLYWYRQTLGQGPEFLTYFQNEAQLEKSRLLSDRFSAERPKGSFSTLEIQRTEQGDSAMYLCASERQPKGAYGYTFGSGTRLTVV.

This clonotype was counted a few times. The V and J genes are TRBV5-1 and TRBJ2-3, with TRBD2 matching 8 bases. Unmatched junction bases numbered 9, after V lost 0 bases and J lost 6 bases. Germline V CDR1 and CDR2: SGHRS, YFSETQ. CDR3 length equals 16 residues. CDR3 sequence (DNA): TGCGCCAGCAGCTTGGTCCCCGGACTAGCTGGCGATACGCAGTATTTT. This encodes CASSLVPGLAGDTQYF.

Comment on this clonotype: A read error may produce the germline difference seen at one junction end. The chain employs TRBV12-5 and TRBJ2-7; D is perhaps TRBD2 (6 bases). The CDR3 has 15 residues. CDR1 and CDR2 from the germline V gene are LGHNT and FRNRAP. The CDR3 sequence: CASGLAGLLSYGQYF. DNA of the CDR3: TGTGCTAGTGGTTTGGCGGGACTCCTCTCCTACGGGCAGTACTTC. The full variable domain, its missing parts supplied by reference TRBV12-5 and TRBJ2-7, is DARVTQTPRHKVTEMGQEVTMRCQPILGHNTVFWYRQTMMQGLELLAYFRNRAPLDDSGMPKDRFSAEMPDATLATLKIQPSEPRDSAVYFCASGLAGLLSYGQYFGPGTRLTVT.

The chain employs TRBV12-3 or TRBV12-4 and TRBJ2-5; D is unclear. The V end lost 2 bases, the J end lost 1 base, and 8 bases lay between the germline ends. The CDR3 is made up of 14 amino acids. The DNA of the CDR3 is TGTGCCAGCAGTTTATGGGCGACCCAAGAGACCCAGTACTTC. Residues: CASSLWATQETQYF.

A few counts support this clonotype. The chain couples TRBV29-1 to TRBJ2-1; 10 bases fit TRBD2. The CDR3 sequence is 13 residues long. Germline CDR1 SQVTM, CDR2 ANQGSEA. CDR3 in amino acids: CSTVAGGEDEQFF. DNA of the CDR3: TGCAGTACCGTAGCGGGAGGAGAGGATGAGCAGTTCTTC.

V and J are TRBV7-9 and TRBJ2-1; D might be TRBD1 (6 bases). Germline V gene data show CDR1 as SEHNR and CDR2 as FQNEAQ (reference sequence). V dropped 4 bases and J dropped 4 bases, with 20 bases sitting between them. CDR3 size: 17 residues. CDR3 sequence: CASSSKEPGHPYNEQFF. The CDR3 DNA reads TGTGCCAGCAGCTCAAAGGAACCGGGACACCCTTACAATGAGCAGTTCTTC.

This clonotype was picked up a small number of times. The chain combines TRBV6-5 with TRBJ2-7; 7 bases are a match to TRBD1. The CDR3 consists of 11 residues. Losses at the gene ends were 6 bases for V and 5 bases for J; bases not matched to a gene: 1. Germline values: CDR1 MNHEY, CDR2 SVGAGI. The CDR3 reads CASSTGDEQYF. The DNA of the CDR3 is TGTGCCAGCAGCACAGGGGACGAGCAGTACTTC.

J is TRBJ2-7 and V is TRBV25-1, with TRBD2 as a possible D gene (5 bases). The germline V gene encodes CDR1 MGHDK and CDR2 SYGVNS. The CDR3 spans 15 residues. V was clipped by 4 bases and J by 6 bases, with 19 bases between them. In nucleotides, the CDR3 is TGTGCCAGCAGTGCCACGCGGGCGAGAGGGAGCGAGCAGTACTTC. Encoded protein: CASSATRARGSEQYF.

The chain joins TRBV5-1 to TRBJ2-3, with TRBD2 matching 10 bases. This CDR3 region has 15 residues. V shed 3 bases and J 4 bases; nucleotides not matched to a gene: 5. Germline CDR1 SGHRS, CDR2 YFSETQ. The CDR3 sequence is CASSSSGGEADTQYF. Here the CDR3 DNA reads TGCGCCAGCAGCTCCAGCGGGGGGGAGGCAGATACGCAGTATTTT. Full variable domain (missing parts from reference TRBV5-1 and TRBJ2-3): KAGVTQTPRYLIKTRGQQVTLSCSPISGHRSVSWYQQTPGQGLQFLFEYFSETQRNKGNFPGRFSGRQFSNSRSEMNVSTLELGDSALYLCASSSSGGEADTQYFGPGTRLTVL.

This clonotype was observed a few times. This chain uses TRBV20-1 with TRBJ2-7; 11 nucleotides agree with TRBD2. Germline V gene lookup returns CDR1 DFQATT and CDR2 SNEGSKA (reference sequence). J lost 10 bases, V lost 1 base, and 6 bases had no gene match. The CDR3 covers 13 residues. CDR3 DNA sequence: TGCAGTGCTAGAGCGGTAGCGGGAGGGGCCCAGTACTTC. Translation: CSARAVAGGAQYF.

This clonotype was observed a handful of times. The chain carries TRBV3-1 and TRBJ2-1; D is unresolved. Trimming pared 4 bases from V and 7 bases from J, leaving 8 bases between. The CDR3 contains 12 residues. Germline assignment: CDR1 LGHDT and CDR2 YNNKEL (reference sequence). Here the CDR3 reads CASSPNSNEQFF. The CDR3 nucleotides are TGTGCCAGCAGCCCCAACTCTAATGAGCAGTTCTTC.

The rearrangement uses TRBV7-8 and TRBJ2-7; 8 bases fit TRBD1. The J segment lost 12 bases and the V segment lost 3 bases, leaving 10 bases of the junction unmatched. In germline, CDR1 is SGHVS, CDR2 FQNEAQ. This CDR3 is 13 amino acids long. DNA for the CDR3: TGTGCCAGCAGCTTCGACAGGGGAGACCGCCGGTACTTC. Its translation: CASSFDRGDRRYF.

V usage is TRBV6-5 and J usage is TRBJ2-5; 7 bases map to TRBD1. After removal of 4 bases from V and 1 base from J, the junction contained 9 bases not matched to a gene. Germline assignment: CDR1 MNHEY and CDR2 SVGAGI. The CDR3 sequence is 16 residues long. Written as DNA, the CDR3 is TGTGCCAGCAGTTCATCCGGGACAGCGGCCCAAGAGACCCAGTACTTC. It is translated as CASSSSGTAAQETQYF.

The chain employs TRBV20-1 and TRBJ2-5; TRBD2 aligns across 7 bases. The end of the DNA fits TRBJ2-7 better, so the J call may be wrong. Germline CDR1 reads DFQATT; CDR2 reads SNEGSKA (reference sequence). CDR3 length: 15 residues. CDR3 region: CSARMGGGNPYEQYF. For the CDR3, the DNA is TGCAGTGCTAGGATGGGCGGGGGAAACCCCTACGAGCAGTACTTC.

This clonotype was picked up a small number of times. V is TRBV25-1 and J is TRBJ2-7; TRBD1 agrees at 7 bases. The germline CDR1 and CDR2 sequences are MGHDK and SYGVNS. The CDR3 is 17 residues long. The V segment lost 4 bases and the J segment 0 bases; nucleotides outside the gene matches: 12. The CDR3 region is CASSGIRGQRSSYEQYF. The CDR3 DNA sequence: TGTGCCAGCAGTGGAATAAGGGGACAGCGAAGCTCCTACGAGCAGTACTTC.

The chain recombines TRBV20-1 with TRBJ1-5; 9 nucleotides agree with TRBD1. The CDR3 has 21 residues. CDR1 is DFQATT, CDR2 SNEGSKA, per germline (reference sequence). J lost 11 bases, V lost 3 bases, and 32 bases had no gene match. This CDR3 reads CSARLLPLGQGWIRSHSSQHF. The CDR3 DNA reads TGCAGTGCTAGGTTGTTACCTCTTGGACAGGGGTGGATTCGGAGCCACAGTTCCCAGCATTTT.

V usage is TRBV6-1 and J usage is TRBJ1-2; D ambiguous. The germline V and J ends were trimmed by 3 bases and 4 bases, with 12 bases remaining between them. The CDR3 extends over 14 amino acids. Germline V CDR1 and CDR2: MNHNS, SASEGT. The CDR3 region is CASSDGLGIYGYTF. The CDR3 nucleotides are TGTGCCAGCAGTGACGGACTGGGGATCTATGGCTACACCTTC.

This clonotype was found a few times. For the CDR3, the DNA is TGTGCCAGCAGTTTAACTAGCTCCTGGCAGTACTTC. This translates into CASSLTSSWQYF. The rearrangement links TRBV12-3 or TRBV12-4 to TRBJ2-5; D is possibly TRBD2 (6 bases). The CDR3 covers 12 residues. V shed 2 bases and J shed 11 bases, with 12 bases lying between them.

This rearrangement joins TRBV14 to TRBJ1-2; D not certain. Germline lookup yields CDR1 SGHDN and CDR2 FVKESK. The V end was cut by 2 bases, the J end by 8 bases, with 15 bases between. The CDR3 consists of 14 residues. CDR3 DNA: TGTGCCAGCAGCCAATTTTATTCTGGGGTCGGCTACACCTTC. Amino acid sequence: CASSQFYSGVGYTF.